This is a list of T cell receptor beta chains from one sample in a study of technical replicates of blood from four donors. Some clones are missing from TCRdb's copy, which holds only in-frame ones; the method was immunoSEQ multiplex PCR. The sample carries tens of thousands of clones, 90% to 97% recorded once. The sample taken for sequencing was T cells isolated from PBMCs. These receptors all stem from a human donor in good health. The CDR3 runs from the conserved cysteine through the conserved F or W. Fields, in order: clone size, D gene, V gene, J gene, CDR3 DNA, CDR3 protein. The D gene is left open where the match is weak. Clone size is stated in some rows and not others, as once, few, many or a class when expanded.

abundance: -
d_gene: TRBD1
v_gene: TRBV27
j_gene: TRBJ2-7
CDR3nt: TGTGCCAGCAGTGTTGACAGGGGAGGAGAGCAGTACTTC
CDR3aa: CASSVDRGGEQYF

abundance: -
d_gene: -
v_gene: TRBV20-1
j_gene: TRBJ1-1
CDR3nt: TGCAGTGCTACAGGGGACACTGAAGCTTTCTTT
CDR3aa: CSATGDTEAFF

abundance: -
d_gene: TRBD2
v_gene: TRBV27
j_gene: TRBJ2-7
CDR3nt: TGTGCCAGCAGTCTACGAAGCGGGACGGCGTACGAGCAGTACTTC
CDR3aa: CASSLRSGTAYEQYF

abundance: -
d_gene: -
v_gene: TRBV6-1
j_gene: TRBJ2-5
CDR3nt: TGTGCCAGCAGTGTCAGGTCACTCCAAGAGACCCAGTACTTC
CDR3aa: CASSVRSLQETQYF

abundance: -
d_gene: -
v_gene: TRBV7-9
j_gene: TRBJ2-1
CDR3nt: TGTGCCAGCAGCCCCCTAGGTCGTAATGAGCAGTTCTTC
CDR3aa: CASSPLGRNEQFF

abundance: -
d_gene: -
v_gene: TRBV27
j_gene: TRBJ2-7
CDR3nt: TGTGCCAGCAGCTGGGAGGGGACATCTGGATCCGAGCAGTACTTC
CDR3aa: CASSWEGTSGSEQYF

abundance: -
d_gene: -
v_gene: TRBV30
j_gene: TRBJ2-7
CDR3nt: TGTGCCTGGAGTGTAGGGCAGGGAGGCTCCTACGAGCAGTACTTC
CDR3aa: CAWSVGQGGSYEQYF

abundance: -
d_gene: -
v_gene: TRBV5-1
j_gene: TRBJ2-1
CDR3nt: TGCGCCAGCTCTCCATCTAGGACAGACTTATACAATGAGCAGTTCTTC
CDR3aa: CASSPSRTDLYNEQFF

abundance: -
d_gene: -
v_gene: TRBV27
j_gene: TRBJ2-5
CDR3nt: TGTGCCAGCGGGGGGGCGGGAGAAGAGACCCAGTACTTC
CDR3aa: CASGGAGEETQYF

abundance: -
d_gene: TRBD2
v_gene: TRBV28
j_gene: TRBJ2-3
CDR3nt: TGTGCCAGCACCTTACTAGCGACAGATACGCAGTATTTT
CDR3aa: CASTLLATDTQYF

abundance: -
d_gene: TRBD1
v_gene: TRBV4-1
j_gene: TRBJ1-5
CDR3nt: TGCGCCAGCAGCCATCCACAGGGGGTCAATCAGCCCCAGCATTTT
CDR3aa: CASSHPQGVNQPQHF

abundance: -
d_gene: TRBD2
v_gene: TRBV29-1
j_gene: TRBJ2-5
CDR3nt: TGCAGCGTTGTAAGCGGGAGTCTCCAAGAGACCCAGTACTTC
CDR3aa: CSVVSGSLQETQYF

abundance: -
d_gene: -
v_gene: TRBV7-8
j_gene: TRBJ1-4
CDR3nt: TGTGCCAGCAGCTTAGTGGCAGGGAATGAAAAACTGTTTTTT
CDR3aa: CASSLVAGNEKLFF

abundance: -
d_gene: -
v_gene: TRBV23-1
j_gene: TRBJ1-5
CDR3nt: TGCGCCAGCAGTCAACCGATTCCCCAACCCAGGGGTCCGAGCAATCAGCCCCAGCATTTT
CDR3aa: CASSQPIPQPRGPSNQPQHF

abundance: once
d_gene: TRBD1
v_gene: TRBV5-4
j_gene: TRBJ2-7
CDR3nt: TGTGCCAGCAGCCGGACAGGGATAAACGAGCAGTACTTC
CDR3aa: CASSRTGINEQYF

abundance: -
d_gene: -
v_gene: TRBV5-1
j_gene: TRBJ2-7
CDR3nt: TGCGCCAGCAGCTTGGCGGCAGGGCCTCAGGACGAGCAGTACTTC
CDR3aa: CASSLAAGPQDEQYF

abundance: -
d_gene: TRBD2
v_gene: TRBV4-1
j_gene: TRBJ2-1
CDR3nt: TGCGCCAGCAGCCAAGATCTAGAGCGGGAGTATTCCAATGAGCAGTTCTTC
CDR3aa: CASSQDLEREYSNEQFF

abundance: -
d_gene: TRBD1
v_gene: TRBV9
j_gene: TRBJ1-2
CDR3nt: TGTGCCAGCAACCTAGGTGGGGGACAGGGTGGCTATGGCTACACCTTC
CDR3aa: CASNLGGGQGGYGYTF

abundance: -
d_gene: TRBD2
v_gene: TRBV27
j_gene: TRBJ2-3
CDR3nt: TGTGCCAGCAGAACGCCCTTTACTAGCGGGGCCACAGATACGCAGTATTTT
CDR3aa: CASRTPFTSGATDTQYF

abundance: -
d_gene: -
v_gene: TRBV6-5
j_gene: TRBJ2-7
CDR3nt: TGTGCCAGCAGTGCCGGACCTAGGGGCGAGCAGTACTTC
CDR3aa: CASSAGPRGEQYF

abundance: -
d_gene: -
v_gene: TRBV7-2
j_gene: TRBJ2-7
CDR3nt: TGTGCCAGCAGCTTAGGTGGGAGCAGCTCCTACGAGCAGTACTTC
CDR3aa: CASSLGGSSSYEQYF

abundance: -
d_gene: -
v_gene: TRBV19
j_gene: TRBJ2-3
CDR3nt: TGTGCCAGTGGCCTAGGTTGGGATACGCAGTATTTT
CDR3aa: CASGLGWDTQYF